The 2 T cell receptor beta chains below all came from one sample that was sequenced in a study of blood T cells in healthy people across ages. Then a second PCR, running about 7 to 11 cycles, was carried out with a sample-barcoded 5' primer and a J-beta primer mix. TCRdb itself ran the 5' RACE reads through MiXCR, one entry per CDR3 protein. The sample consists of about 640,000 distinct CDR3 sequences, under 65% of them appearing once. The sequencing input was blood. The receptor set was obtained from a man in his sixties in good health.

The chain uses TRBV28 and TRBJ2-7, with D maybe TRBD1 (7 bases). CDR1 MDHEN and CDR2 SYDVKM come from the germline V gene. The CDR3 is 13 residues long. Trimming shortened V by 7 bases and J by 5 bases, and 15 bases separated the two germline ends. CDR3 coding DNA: TGTGCCAGCACAAGACAGGGAGGCCACGAGCAGTACTTC. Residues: CASTRQGGHEQYF.

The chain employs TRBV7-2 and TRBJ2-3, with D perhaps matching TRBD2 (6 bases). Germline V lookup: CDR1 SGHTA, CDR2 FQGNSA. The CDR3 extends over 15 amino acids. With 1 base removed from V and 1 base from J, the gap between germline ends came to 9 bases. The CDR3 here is CASSLVPGGTDTQYF. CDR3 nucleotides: TGTGCCAGCAGCTTAGTTCCGGGGGGCACAGATACGCAGTATTTT.